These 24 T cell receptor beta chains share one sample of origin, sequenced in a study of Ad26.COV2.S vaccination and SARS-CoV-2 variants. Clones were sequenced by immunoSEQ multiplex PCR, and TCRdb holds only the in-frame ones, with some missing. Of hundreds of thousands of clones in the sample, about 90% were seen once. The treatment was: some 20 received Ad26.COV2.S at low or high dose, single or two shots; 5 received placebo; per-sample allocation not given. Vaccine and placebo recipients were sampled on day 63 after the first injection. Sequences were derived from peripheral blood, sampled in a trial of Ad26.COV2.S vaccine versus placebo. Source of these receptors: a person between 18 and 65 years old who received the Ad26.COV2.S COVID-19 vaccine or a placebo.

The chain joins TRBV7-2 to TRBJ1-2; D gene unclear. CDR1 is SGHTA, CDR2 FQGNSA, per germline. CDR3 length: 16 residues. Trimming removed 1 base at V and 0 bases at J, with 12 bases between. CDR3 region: CASSLGPWTTNYGYTF. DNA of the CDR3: TGTGCCAGCAGCTTAGGTCCTTGGACGACTAACTATGGCTACACCTTC.

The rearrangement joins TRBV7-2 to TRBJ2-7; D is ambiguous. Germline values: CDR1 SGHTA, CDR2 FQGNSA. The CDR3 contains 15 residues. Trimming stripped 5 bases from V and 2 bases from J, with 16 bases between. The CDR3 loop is CASSLSSDVPYEQYF. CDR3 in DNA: TGTGCCAGCAGCCTTTCTTCGGACGTACCCTACGAGCAGTACTTC. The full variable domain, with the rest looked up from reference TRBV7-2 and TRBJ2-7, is GAGVSQSPSNKVTEKGKDVELRCDPISGHTALYWYRQSLGQGLEFLIYFQGNSAPDKSGLPSDRFSAERTGGSVSTLTIQRTQQEDSAVYLCASSLSSDVPYEQYFGPGTRLTVT.

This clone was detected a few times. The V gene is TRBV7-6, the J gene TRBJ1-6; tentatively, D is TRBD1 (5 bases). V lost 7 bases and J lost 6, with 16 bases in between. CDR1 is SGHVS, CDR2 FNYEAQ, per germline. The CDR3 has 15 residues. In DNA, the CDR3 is TGTGCCAGCACCGACGGGGGTGAAGGTAATTCACCCCTCCACTTT. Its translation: CASTDGGEGNSPLHF.

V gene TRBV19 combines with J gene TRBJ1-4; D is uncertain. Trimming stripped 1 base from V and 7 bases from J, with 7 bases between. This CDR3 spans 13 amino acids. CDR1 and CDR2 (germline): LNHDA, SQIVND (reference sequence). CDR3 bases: TGTGCCAGTAGTATAGGGGCGAGTGAAAAACTGTTTTTT. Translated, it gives CASSIGASEKLFF. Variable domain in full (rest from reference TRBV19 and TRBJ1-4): DGGITQSPKYLFRKEGQNVTLSCEQNLNHDAMYWYRQDPGQGLRLIYYSQIVNDFQKGDIAEGYSVSREKKESFPLTVTSAQKNPTAFYLCASSIGASEKLFFGSGTQLSVL.

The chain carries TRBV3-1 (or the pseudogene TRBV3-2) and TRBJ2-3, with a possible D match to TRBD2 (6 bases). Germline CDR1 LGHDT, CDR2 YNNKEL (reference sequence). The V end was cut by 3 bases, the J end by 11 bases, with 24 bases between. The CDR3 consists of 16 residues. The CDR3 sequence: CASSHSPHGGTSRQYF. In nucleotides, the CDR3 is TGTGCCAGCAGCCACTCGCCCCATGGAGGGACTTCGAGGCAGTATTTT.

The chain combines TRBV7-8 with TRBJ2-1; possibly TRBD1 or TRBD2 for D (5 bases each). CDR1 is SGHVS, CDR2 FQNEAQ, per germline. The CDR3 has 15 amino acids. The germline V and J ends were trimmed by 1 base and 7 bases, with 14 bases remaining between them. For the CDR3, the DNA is TGTGCCAGCAGCTTAGAGATCGGTGGGGGTAATGAGCAGTTCTTC. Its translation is CASSLEIGGGNEQFF.

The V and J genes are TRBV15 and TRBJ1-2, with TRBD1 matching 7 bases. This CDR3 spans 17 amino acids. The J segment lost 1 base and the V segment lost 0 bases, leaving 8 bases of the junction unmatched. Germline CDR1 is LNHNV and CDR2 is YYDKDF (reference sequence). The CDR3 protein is CATSRELRDSVNYGYTF. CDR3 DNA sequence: TGTGCCACCAGCAGAGAGCTAAGGGACAGCGTTAACTATGGCTACACCTTC.

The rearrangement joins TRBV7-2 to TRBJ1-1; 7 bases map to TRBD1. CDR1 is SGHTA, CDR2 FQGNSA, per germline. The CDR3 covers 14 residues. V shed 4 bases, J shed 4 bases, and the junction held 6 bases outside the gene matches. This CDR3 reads CASSWAQGSTEAFF. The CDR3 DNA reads TGTGCCAGCAGCTGGGCACAGGGGTCCACTGAAGCTTTCTTT.

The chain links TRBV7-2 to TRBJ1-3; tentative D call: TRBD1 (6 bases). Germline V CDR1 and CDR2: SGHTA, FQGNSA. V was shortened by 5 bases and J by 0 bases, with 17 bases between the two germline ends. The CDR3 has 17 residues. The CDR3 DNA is TGTGCCAGCAGCCAAGGGGGGGGGTTCCTCTCTGGAAACACCATATATTTT. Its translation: CASSQGGGFLSGNTIYF.

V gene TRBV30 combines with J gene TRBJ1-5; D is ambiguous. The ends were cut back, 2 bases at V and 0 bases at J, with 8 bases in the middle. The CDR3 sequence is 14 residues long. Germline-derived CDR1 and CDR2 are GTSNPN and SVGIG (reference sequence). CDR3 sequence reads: CAWSKQHSNQPQHF. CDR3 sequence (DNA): TGTGCCTGGAGTAAACAGCATAGCAATCAGCCCCAGCATTTT.

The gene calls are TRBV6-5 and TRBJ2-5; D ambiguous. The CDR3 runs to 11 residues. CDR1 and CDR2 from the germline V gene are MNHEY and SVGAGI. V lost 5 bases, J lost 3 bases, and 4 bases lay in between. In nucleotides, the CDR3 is TGTGCCAGCAGTAAAAAAGAGACCCAGTACTTC. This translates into CASSKKETQYF.

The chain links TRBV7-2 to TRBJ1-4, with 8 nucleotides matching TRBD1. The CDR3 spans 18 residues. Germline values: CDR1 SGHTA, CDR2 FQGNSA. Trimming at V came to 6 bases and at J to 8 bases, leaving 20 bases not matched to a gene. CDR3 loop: CASSLNAGQASRGEKLFF. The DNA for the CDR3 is TGTGCCAGCAGTCTCAACGCGGGACAGGCTTCTAGGGGAGAAAAACTGTTTTTT. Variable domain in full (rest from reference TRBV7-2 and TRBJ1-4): GAGVSQSPSNKVTEKGKDVELRCDPISGHTALYWYRQSLGQGLEFLIYFQGNSAPDKSGLPSDRFSAERTGGSVSTLTIQRTQQEDSAVYLCASSLNAGQASRGEKLFFGSGTQLSVL.

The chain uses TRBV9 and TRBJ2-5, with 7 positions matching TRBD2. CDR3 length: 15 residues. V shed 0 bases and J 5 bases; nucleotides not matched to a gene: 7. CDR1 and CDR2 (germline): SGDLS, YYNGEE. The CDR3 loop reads CASSVVGGSGETQYF. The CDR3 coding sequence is TGTGCCAGCAGCGTAGTGGGCGGGAGTGGGGAGACCCAGTACTTC.

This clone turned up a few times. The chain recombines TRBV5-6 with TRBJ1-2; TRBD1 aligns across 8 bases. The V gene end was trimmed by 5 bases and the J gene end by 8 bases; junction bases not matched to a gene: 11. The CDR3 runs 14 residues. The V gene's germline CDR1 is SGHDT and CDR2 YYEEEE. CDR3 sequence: CASRPLDRADGYTF. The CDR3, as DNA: TGTGCCAGCAGACCTTTGGACAGGGCTGACGGCTACACCTTC.

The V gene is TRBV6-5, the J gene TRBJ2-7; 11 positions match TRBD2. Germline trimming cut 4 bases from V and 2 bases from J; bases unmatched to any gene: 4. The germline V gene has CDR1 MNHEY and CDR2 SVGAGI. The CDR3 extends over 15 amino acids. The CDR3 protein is CASSSTLAGAYEQYF. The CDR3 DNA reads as TGTGCCAGCAGTTCCACACTAGCGGGAGCCTACGAGCAGTACTTC.

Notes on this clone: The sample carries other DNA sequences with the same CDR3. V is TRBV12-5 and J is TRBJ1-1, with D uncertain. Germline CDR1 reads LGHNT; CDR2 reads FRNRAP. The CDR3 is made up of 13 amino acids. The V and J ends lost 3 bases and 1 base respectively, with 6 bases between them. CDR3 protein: CASGLEENTEAFF. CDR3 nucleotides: TGTGCTAGTGGTTTAGAGGAGAACACTGAAGCTTTCTTT.

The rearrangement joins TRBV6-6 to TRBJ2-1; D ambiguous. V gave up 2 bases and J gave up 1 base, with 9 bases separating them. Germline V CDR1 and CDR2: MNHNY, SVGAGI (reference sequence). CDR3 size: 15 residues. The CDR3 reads CASSYGHLSYNEQFF. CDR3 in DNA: TGTGCCAGCAGTTACGGGCACCTTTCCTACAATGAGCAGTTCTTC.

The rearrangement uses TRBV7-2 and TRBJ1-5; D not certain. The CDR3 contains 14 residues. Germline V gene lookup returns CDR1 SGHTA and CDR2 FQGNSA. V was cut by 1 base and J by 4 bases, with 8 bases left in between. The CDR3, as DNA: TGTGCCAGCAGCTTAGAGTGGGAAAATCAGCCCCAGCATTTT. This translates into CASSLEWENQPQHF.

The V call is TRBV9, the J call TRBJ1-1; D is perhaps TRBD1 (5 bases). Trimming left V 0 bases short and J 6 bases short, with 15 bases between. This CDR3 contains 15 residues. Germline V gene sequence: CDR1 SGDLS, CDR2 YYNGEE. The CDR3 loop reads CASSVDPQGRSEAFF. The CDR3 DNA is TGTGCCAGCAGCGTAGATCCCCAGGGACGATCTGAAGCTTTCTTT.

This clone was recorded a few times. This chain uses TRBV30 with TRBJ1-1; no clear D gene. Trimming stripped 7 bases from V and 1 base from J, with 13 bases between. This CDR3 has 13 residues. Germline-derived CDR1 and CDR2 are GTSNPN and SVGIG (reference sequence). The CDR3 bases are TGTGCCTCCCGCGGTCGGGAGAACACTGAAGCTTTCTTT. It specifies CASRGRENTEAFF.

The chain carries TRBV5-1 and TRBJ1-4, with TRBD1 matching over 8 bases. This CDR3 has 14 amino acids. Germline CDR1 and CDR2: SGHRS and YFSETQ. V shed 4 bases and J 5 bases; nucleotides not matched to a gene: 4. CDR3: CASSQGQGNEKLFF. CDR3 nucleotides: TGCGCCAGCAGCCAAGGACAGGGAAATGAAAAACTGTTTTTT.

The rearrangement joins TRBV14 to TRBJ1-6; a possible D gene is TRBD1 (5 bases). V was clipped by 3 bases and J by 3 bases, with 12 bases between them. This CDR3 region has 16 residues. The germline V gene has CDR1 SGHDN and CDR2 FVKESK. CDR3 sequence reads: CASSHKGPVYNSPLHF. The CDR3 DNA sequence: TGTGCCAGCAGCCATAAGGGACCTGTCTATAATTCACCCCTCCACTTT.

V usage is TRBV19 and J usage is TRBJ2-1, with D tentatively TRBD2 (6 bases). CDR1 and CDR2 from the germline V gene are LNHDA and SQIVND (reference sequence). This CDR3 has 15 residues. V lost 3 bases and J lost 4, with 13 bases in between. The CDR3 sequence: CASSIRASAYNEQFF. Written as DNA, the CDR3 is TGTGCCAGTAGTATTAGGGCTAGCGCTTACAATGAGCAGTTCTTC.

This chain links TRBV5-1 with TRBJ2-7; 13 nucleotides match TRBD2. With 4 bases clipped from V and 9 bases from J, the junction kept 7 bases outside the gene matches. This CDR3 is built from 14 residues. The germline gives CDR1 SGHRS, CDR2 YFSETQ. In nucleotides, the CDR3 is TGCGCCAGCAGCCCCGGACTAGCGGGAGAGGCGCAGTACTTC. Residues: CASSPGLAGEAQYF.